This entry lists 21 T cell receptor beta chains sequenced from one sample in a study of cytomegalovirus exposure and HLA in healthy donors. Primers for the PCR totalled 60 Vbeta and 13 Jbeta. Profiling relied on immunoSEQ multiplex PCR, and the TCRdb table lists in-frame clones only, not all of them. This sample has 100,000 or so clones, with about 69% found just once. Sequenced input: PBMCs. The receptor source for this set is a human donor in good health.

The rearrangement uses TRBV6-4 and TRBJ2-1, with 9 bases fitting TRBD2. CDR1 MRHNA and CDR2 SNTAGT come from the germline V gene. CDR3 size: 16 residues. With V trimmed by 2 bases and J by 8 bases, 10 bases remained unmatched. CDR3 in DNA: TGTGCCAGCAGTGACGCGGCGGGAGGGCCCGGGGATGAGCAGTTCTTC. Translation: CASSDAAGGPGDEQFF.

This clone was recorded a few times. The chain is built from TRBV19 and TRBJ1-5, with D hard to call. The length of the CDR3 is 12 residues. Germline V lookup: CDR1 LNHDA, CDR2 SQIVND (reference sequence). V lost 6 bases and J lost 4, with 7 bases in between. In nucleotides, the CDR3 is TGTGCCAGTAGCTTGAGGAATCAGCCCCAGCATTTT. Its protein product is CASSLRNQPQHF. Using reference TRBV19 and TRBJ1-5 for the parts outside the CDR3, the full variable domain is DGGITQSPKYLFRKEGQNVTLSCEQNLNHDAMYWYRQDPGQGLRLIYYSQIVNDFQKGDIAEGYSVSREKKESFPLTVTSAQKNPTAFYLCASSLRNQPQHFGDGTRLSIL.

This chain connects TRBV5-8 to TRBJ1-2, with D unclear. Germline V gives CDR1 SGHTS, CDR2 YDEGEE. V was shortened by 1 base and J by 4 bases, with 11 bases between the two germline ends. The CDR3 sequence is 14 residues long. CDR3 sequence: CASSLRGEGYGYTF. In nucleotides, the CDR3 is TGTGCCAGCAGCTTGCGCGGGGAAGGCTATGGCTACACCTTC.

The V gene is TRBV27, the J gene TRBJ2-1, with 9 nucleotides matching TRBD1. The CDR3 extends over 15 amino acids. Germline V gene sequence: CDR1 MNHEY, CDR2 SMNVEV (reference sequence). V lost 0 bases and J lost 7; bases outside the gene matches: 4. CDR3 loop: CASSLSGQGWNEQFF. In DNA form, the CDR3 reads TGTGCCAGCAGTTTATCGGGACAGGGTTGGAATGAGCAGTTCTTC.

This sequence joins TRBV19 and TRBJ2-6, with a weak D call TRBD2 (6 bases). CDR1 and CDR2 from the germline V gene are LNHDA and SQIVND (reference sequence). The CDR3 loop spans 16 amino acids. The V end was cut by 2 bases, the J end by 0 bases, with 8 bases between. CDR3 region: CASSILGGSGANVLTF. CDR3 in DNA: TGTGCCAGTAGTATATTGGGGGGCTCTGGGGCCAACGTCCTGACTTTC.

The chain combines TRBV27 with TRBJ2-7, with D possibly TRBD1 on 5 matching bases. Trimming pared 8 bases from V and 2 bases from J, leaving 16 bases between. Germline loops: CDR1 MNHEY, CDR2 SMNVEV (reference sequence). The CDR3 extends over 14 amino acids. CDR3 in amino acids: CASRLRALPYEQYF. CDR3 in DNA: TGTGCCAGCCGCCTCAGGGCCCTACCCTACGAGCAGTACTTC.

J is TRBJ1-4 and V is TRBV27, with 7 bases fitting TRBD1. Trimming at V came to 6 bases and at J to 6 bases, leaving 13 bases not matched to a gene. The CDR3 has 16 residues. CDR1 and CDR2 (germline): MNHEY, SMNVEV (reference sequence). The CDR3 nucleotides read TGTGCCAGCAGCTCCGCCTCGAACAGGGGAGATGAAAAACTGTTTTTT. As protein: CASSSASNRGDEKLFF.

The chain has TRBV6-1 and TRBJ1-5; possibly TRBD1 for D (6 bases). The germline V and J ends were trimmed by 5 bases and 3 bases, with 14 bases remaining between them. This CDR3 has 15 amino acids. In germline, CDR1 is MNHNS, CDR2 SASEGT. The CDR3 nucleotides read TGTGCCAGCAGTCCCCGGACAGAGCCCAATCAGCCCCAGCATTTT. As protein: CASSPRTEPNQPQHF.

V usage is TRBV11-2 and J usage is TRBJ2-7; 8 positions agree with TRBD2. Per germline, CDR1 SGHAT and CDR2 FQNNGV. The CDR3 consists of 15 residues. V was clipped by 3 bases and J by 5 bases; unmatched bases: 9. CDR3 residues: CASSFTGGPGDEQYF. Written as DNA, the CDR3 is TGTGCCAGCAGCTTTACGGGAGGGCCTGGCGACGAGCAGTACTTC.

This clone was seen only a few times. The chain recombines TRBV5-1 with TRBJ1-2, with TRBD1 identical over 10 bases. This CDR3 contains 16 residues. V lost 3 bases and J lost 5; bases outside the gene matches: 10. Per germline, CDR1 SGHRS and CDR2 YFSETQ. DNA for the CDR3: TGCGCCAGCAGCTCCGGACAGGGGGGGAGGATTTATGGCTACACCTTC. Its translation is CASSSGQGGRIYGYTF.

The V gene is TRBV19, the J gene TRBJ1-2; tentative D call: TRBD1 (6 bases). Germline V gene data show CDR1 as LNHDA and CDR2 as SQIVND (reference sequence). V shed 7 bases and J shed 0 bases, with 18 bases lying between them. The CDR3 is made up of 16 amino acids. CDR3: CASKPLRDKANYGYTF. DNA of the CDR3: TGTGCCAGTAAACCCCTCCGGGACAAAGCTAACTATGGCTACACCTTC. Based on the CDR3 plus reference TRBV19 and TRBJ1-2, the full variable domain is DGGITQSPKYLFRKEGQNVTLSCEQNLNHDAMYWYRQDPGQGLRLIYYSQIVNDFQKGDIAEGYSVSREKKESFPLTVTSAQKNPTAFYLCASKPLRDKANYGYTFGSGTRLTVV.

The chain is built from TRBV6-1 and TRBJ2-1; TRBD2 agrees at 11 bases. The CDR3 is 18 residues long. CDR1 is MNHNS, CDR2 SASEGT, per germline. The ends lost 4 bases at V and 2 bases at J; junction bases unmatched: 10. CDR3 loop: CASSVGTSGAYAYNEQFF. The CDR3 region has the DNA TGTGCCAGCAGTGTCGGGACTAGCGGAGCCTATGCCTACAATGAGCAGTTCTTC.

The V and J genes are TRBV5-1 and TRBJ2-7; 8 nucleotides line up with TRBD1. V lost 7 bases to trimming and J lost 3 bases; unmatched junction nucleotides: 9. The length of the CDR3 is 14 residues. CDR1 and CDR2 from the germline V gene are SGHRS and YFSETQ. CDR3 in amino acids: CASRQGRSSYEQYF. As DNA, the CDR3 is TGCGCCAGCCGACAGGGGCGAAGCAGCTACGAGCAGTACTTC.

The chain joins TRBV2 to TRBJ2-7; 7 nucleotides line up with TRBD1. The CDR3 sequence is 13 residues long. CDR1 is SNHLY and CDR2 is FYNNEI in the germline V gene. After removal of 6 bases from V and 2 bases from J, the junction contained 4 bases not matched to a gene. The CDR3 DNA follows: TGTGCCAGCAGAATGGGACAGCCCTACGAGCAGTACTTC. Its translation is CASRMGQPYEQYF.

V usage is TRBV28 and J usage is TRBJ2-3; 7 bases fit TRBD1. The CDR3 consists of 16 residues. With V trimmed by 6 bases and J by 0 bases, 9 bases remained unmatched. Germline V gives CDR1 MDHEN, CDR2 SYDVKM. CDR3 loop: CASRGETTGSTDTQYF. The DNA for the CDR3 is TGTGCCAGCAGGGGGGAGACGACAGGGAGCACAGATACGCAGTATTTT.

The chain employs TRBV6-5 and TRBJ2-7; TRBD1 might be the D (5 bases). The germline gives CDR1 MNHEY, CDR2 SVGAGI. The CDR3 is made up of 16 amino acids. Trimming took off 2 bases at V and 4 bases at J, with 18 bases between the two ends. CDR3 amino acids: CASSYGADSPLYEQYF. The CDR3 DNA reads TGTGCCAGCAGTTACGGTGCTGACAGTCCCCTTTACGAGCAGTACTTC.

The gene calls are TRBV2 and TRBJ1-4, with D unresolved. The V end was cut by 6 bases, the J end by 0 bases, with 14 bases between. The CDR3 extends over 16 amino acids. CDR1 and CDR2 from the germline V gene are SNHLY and FYNNEI. CDR3 amino acids: CASSGTPGATNEKLFF. The CDR3 coding sequence is TGTGCCAGCAGCGGTACGCCCGGGGCAACTAATGAAAAACTGTTTTTT.

This rearrangement joins TRBV5-1 to TRBJ2-7; no reliable D call. Germline values: CDR1 SGHRS, CDR2 YFSETQ. The CDR3 is made up of 11 amino acids. V lost 4 bases, J lost 3 bases, and 5 bases lay in between. The DNA for the CDR3 is TGCGCCAGCAGCCACGGCTACGAGCAGTACTTC. Amino acids: CASSHGYEQYF.

This clone showed up many times. CDR3 protein: CASSFSDSNQPQHF. Here the CDR3 DNA reads TGTGCCAGCAGCTTCAGTGATAGCAATCAGCCCCAGCATTTT. The V call is TRBV7-2, the J call TRBJ1-5; D is unclear. Germline V gene data show CDR1 as SGHTA and CDR2 as FQGNSA. Deletions cut 3 bases from V and 0 bases from J, with 6 bases between. This CDR3 is 14 amino acids long. Full variable domain (missing parts from reference TRBV7-2 and TRBJ1-5): GAGVSQSPSNKVTEKGKDVELRCDPISGHTALYWYRQSLGQGLEFLIYFQGNSAPDKSGLPSDRFSAERTGGSVSTLTIQRTQQEDSAVYLCASSFSDSNQPQHFGDGTRLSIL.

V usage is TRBV11-2 and J usage is TRBJ1-3; perhaps TRBD1 as D (5 bases). This CDR3 is built from 18 residues. The germline gives CDR1 SGHAT, CDR2 FQNNGV. The V gene lost 5 bases and the J gene lost 4 bases, with 24 bases spanning the gap. The CDR3 here is CASSPTSPQAGPGNTIYF. CDR3 sequence (DNA): TGTGCCAGCAGCCCTACCTCGCCCCAGGCGGGACCGGGAAACACCATATATTTT.

The count of this clone is one. The J gene is TRBJ2-1, the V gene TRBV19, with D uncertain. Germline V gives CDR1 LNHDA, CDR2 SQIVND (reference sequence). The V end lost 0 bases, the J end lost 10 bases, and 10 bases lay between the germline ends. This CDR3 contains 13 residues. The DNA for the CDR3 is TGTGCCAGTAGTATAGATCTCGGCGGAGAGCAGTTCTTC. This gives the protein CASSIDLGGEQFF.